This T cell receptor beta chain was sequenced during a study of blood T cell repertoires in COVID-19. Study at large: The United States, Italy and Spain supplied acute and convalescent COVID-19 samples. Sample material is recorded as cDNA or gDNA derived from T cells, B-cell-depleted T cells, or PBMCs.

Authors' methods: Reference gene primer amplification in the assay estimated nucleated cell counts. Produced via immunoSEQ multiplex PCR; TCRdb's table is partial and in-frame only. Clone size and V and J calls were adopted from that table, with D and trimming inferred from the DNA. Counted here are about 86,000 clones, 85% occurring once; the ten biggest clones make up roughly 3.2%. The germline V gene has CDR1 KGHSH and CDR2 LQKENI. V was trimmed by 5 bases and J by 4 bases, leaving 15 bases between them. The CDR3 is made up of 14 amino acids. Sequencing was done on a sample of peripheral blood. This chain links TRBV18 with TRBJ2-7, with D tentatively TRBD1 (6 bases). This TCR came from a man over 45 with acute or convalescent COVID-19. The CDR3 reads CASSADLGAYEQYF. CDR3 nucleotides: TGTGCCAGCTCAGCCGATTTGGGGGCGTACGAGCAGTACTTC.